This is a list of T cell receptor beta chains from one sample in a study of T-cell reconstitution after alpha-beta-depleted transplantation in children. TCRdb processed the PCR reads anew with MiXCR; each CDR3 protein has one entry. The sample carries about 190,000 distinct CDR3 sequences, approximately 10% recorded once. The source was PBMCs, collected before TCRalphabeta/CD19-depleted stem cell transplant. The receptors were sampled from a boy aged 2 to 10 with acute myeloid leukemia, due to receive a stem cell transplant. The conserved cysteine and the conserved F or W are not part of the CDR3 here.

v_gene	j_gene	CDR3aa
TRBV27	TRBJ2-1	ASSIKDSSSYNEQF
TRBV7-7	TRBJ2-5	ASSLGWGEDQETQY
TRBV4-1	TRBJ2-6	ASSQDLEDRGLTGANVLT
TRBV4-1	TRBJ1-2	ASSQDIVRGLYGYT
TRBV20-1	TRBJ2-5	SANPASRGLKTQY
TRBV5-6	TRBJ2-3	ASSFWTSAHPGTDTQY
TRBV27	TRBJ2-3	ASSLGDWGTDTQY
TRBV5-1	TRBJ1-6	ASSLGYNGSPLH
TRBV5-1	TRBJ2-2	ASSSAGPSTGELF
TRBV5-5	TRBJ1-2	ASSSADRPYGYT
TRBV6-4	TRBJ2-2	ASSHLPGTGDTGELF
TRBV7-3	TRBJ1-1	ASSLTPRAKAF
TRBV6-2/TRBV6-3	TRBJ1-1	ASSYHRGANTEAF
TRBV5-1	TRBJ1-1	ASSWGTGETEAF
TRBV27	TRBJ1-2	ASSFEGGTNYGYT
TRBV10-3	TRBJ2-5	AISGTKETQY
TRBV5-1	TRBJ1-1	ASRLDTEAF
TRBV5-1	TRBJ1-1	ASRSEGDRPLLGTEAF
TRBV5-1	TRBJ2-7	ASSPQGSYEQY
TRBV7-3	TRBJ2-1	ASSLLTGAYNEQF
TRBV29-1	TRBJ2-5	SVPMGRGAQETQY
TRBV12-3/TRBV12-4	TRBJ2-1	ASSFYQQSYNEQF
TRBV3-1	TRBJ2-3	ASSQEQDTTDTQY
TRBV11-2	TRBJ2-1	ASSRGQEGIYNEQF
TRBV7-9	TRBJ1-5	ASSLGGGGPSNQPQH
TRBV5-1	TRBJ2-2	ASSWTLAGGGELF
TRBV27	TRBJ2-5	ASSPGAGVGETQY
TRBV20-1	TRBJ1-4	SARRVEKLF
TRBV7-8	TRBJ2-1	ASSLGTGRGAYNEQF
TRBV13	TRBJ1-2	ASSLVSGRAYGYT
TRBV19	TRBJ1-1	ASSMTRNTEAF
TRBV5-1	TRBJ2-3	ASSRNRDLAGVGDTQY
TRBV5-6	TRBJ2-2	ASSFSLDRTGELF
TRBV28	TRBJ2-3	ASSETGTGDTDTQY
TRBV20-1	TRBJ2-1	SAGQEYGEQF
TRBV29-1	TRBJ2-7	SALTGYEQY
TRBV25-1	TRBJ1-5	FEGQNNQPQH
TRBV20-1	TRBJ1-6	SARDRSSSYNSPLH
TRBV7-9	TRBJ1-1	ASRAPADTEAF
TRBV20-1	TRBJ2-1	SAPRRGLAVYNEQF
TRBV5-6	TRBJ1-2	ASSFDRVDGYT
TRBV10-3	TRBJ2-6	AIRDTGPGANVLT
TRBV20-1	TRBJ2-2	SASINLAGGGTGEQF
TRBV10-3	TRBJ1-6	AISERADLYNSPLH
TRBV5-1	TRBJ2-3	ASSRLRRDTQY
TRBV20-1	TRBJ2-3	SGLLILGADTQY
TRBV20-1	TRBJ2-2	SASEGGEAGELF
TRBV5-5	TRBJ2-3	ASYDRKGSDTQY
TRBV5-1	TRBJ2-1	ASSTLVIDEQF
TRBV3-1	TRBJ2-5	ASSQDRQGRETQY
TRBV29-1	TRBJ2-3	SVEWGRSTDTQY
TRBV14	TRBJ2-3	ASSPTTRTTDTQY
TRBV20-1	TRBJ2-7	SATGPLSSYEQY
TRBV5-1	TRBJ1-6	ASSETDNSPLH
TRBV5-4	TRBJ2-4	ASSSLPGLAESSKNIQY
TRBV5-6	TRBJ1-5	ASSLRGQTHQPQH